These 24 T cell receptor beta chains originate from one sample sequenced in a study of blood T cells in healthy people across ages. Through a sample-barcoded 5' primer and a J-beta primer mix, a second PCR was run for about 6 to 11 cycles. TCRdb re-called the 5' RACE reads through MiXCR, storing one row per CDR3 protein. The table records about 1.1 million distinct CDR3 sequences, 35% to 40% of them present only once. The sequenced sample consisted of blood. Receptor source: a man aged 18 to 30 in good health.

V gene TRBV20-1 combines with J gene TRBJ2-3, with D perhaps matching TRBD2 (6 bases). The CDR3 extends over 13 amino acids. Trimming removed 6 bases from V and 10 bases from J, with 20 bases in between. CDR1 and CDR2 (germline): DFQATT, SNEGSKA (reference sequence). The CDR3 region is CSASRGGEDAQYF. CDR3 nucleotides: TGCAGTGCCTCGAGGGGCGGGGAGGATGCGCAGTATTTT.

This clonotype was recorded a few times. V gene TRBV9 combines with J gene TRBJ1-6; D remains ambiguous. The ends were cut back, 0 bases at V and 6 bases at J, with 10 bases in the middle. CDR3 length: 15 amino acids. Germline loops: CDR1 SGDLS, CDR2 YYNGEE. The CDR3 nucleotides are TGTGCCAGCAGCGTAGGAGACAAAACTAATTCACCCCTCCACTTT. Residues: CASSVGDKTNSPLHF.

The table lists this clonotype with a few counts. V usage is TRBV12-3 or TRBV12-4 and J usage is TRBJ2-1; D may be TRBD2 (6 bases). The germline V and J ends were trimmed by 6 bases and 10 bases, with 13 bases remaining between them. The CDR3 extends over 12 amino acids. The CDR3 DNA is TGTGCCAGCAGAACGGGACTCCTGGAGCAGTTCTTC. It encodes CASRTGLLEQFF.

This clonotype was observed a few times. The chain combines TRBV6-5 with TRBJ2-1; D is uncertain. Germline values: CDR1 MNHEY, CDR2 SVGAGI. Trimming removed 6 bases at V and 3 bases at J, with 15 bases between. The CDR3 has 15 residues. The DNA of the CDR3 is TGTGCCAGCAGCCGAGGCAGGCTAGACTACAATGAGCAGTTCTTC. This translates into CASSRGRLDYNEQFF.

CDR3 in amino acids: CASSSLVQGNYGYTF. The CDR3, as DNA: TGTGCCAGCAGTTCGTTAGTACAGGGGAACTATGGCTACACCTTC. The V gene is TRBV27, the J gene TRBJ1-2; 7 bases fit TRBD1. The CDR3 has 15 amino acids. Trimming removed 4 bases from V and 2 bases from J; junction bases left unmatched: 7. Germline loops: CDR1 MNHEY, CDR2 SMNVEV (reference sequence).

The chain links TRBV2 to TRBJ2-1; no clear D gene. TRBJ2-7 explains the end of the DNA better; the J call may be wrong. Germline V lookup: CDR1 SNHLY, CDR2 FYNNEI. The CDR3 has 11 amino acids. This CDR3 reads CASSDMNEQYF. The DNA for the CDR3 is TGTGCCAGCAGCGACATGAATGAGCAGTACTTC.

Only one count was recorded for this clonotype. V gene TRBV20-1 combines with J gene TRBJ2-7, with D hard to call. This CDR3 spans 13 amino acids. Germline V CDR1 and CDR2: DFQATT, SNEGSKA (reference sequence). V was pared by 1 base and J by 2 bases, with 9 bases between. Here the CDR3 DNA reads TGCAGTGCTAGAGCCCCCCAAGCCTACGAGCAGTACTTC. This sequence encodes CSARAPQAYEQYF.

This clonotype was detected once. The genes are TRBV10-3 and TRBJ1-6; maybe TRBD1 (6 bases). The CDR3 has 14 amino acids. Germline V gene lookup returns CDR1 ENHRY and CDR2 SYGVKD. Trimming left V 9 bases short and J 8 bases short, with 17 bases between. The CDR3 region is CAISLRQADSPLHF. In nucleotides, the CDR3 is TGTGCCATTTCCCTTCGACAGGCCGATTCACCCCTCCACTTT.

This clonotype was counted ten times or more. V gene TRBV12-3 or TRBV12-4 combines with J gene TRBJ2-7; 7 nucleotides line up with TRBD1. The CDR3 length is 14 residues. Trimming cost V 6 bases and J 2 bases; bases outside gene matches: 7. The CDR3 bases are TGTGCCAGCAGCCTAAACAGGGGACCCTACGAGCAGTACTTC. This codes for CASSLNRGPYEQYF.

This clonotype was detected a few times. The rearrangement uses TRBV20-1 and TRBJ1-1; D is ambiguous. The CDR3 sequence is 12 residues long. Trimming shortened V by 6 bases and J by 4 bases, and 12 bases separated the two germline ends. CDR1 and CDR2 (germline): DFQATT, SNEGSKA (reference sequence). The CDR3 coding sequence is TGCAGTGCAACAGACATAGTCACTGAAGCTTTCTTT. Amino acids: CSATDIVTEAFF.

This clonotype was observed a few times. The genes are TRBV7-2 and TRBJ2-3; D gene uncertain. Germline CDR1 is SGHTA and CDR2 is FQGNSA. The CDR3 length is 13 residues. The V end was cut by 5 bases, the J end by 8 bases, with 14 bases between. CDR3 bases: TGTGCCAGCAGCGAGACTCTCCAGGTTACGCAGTATTTT. It encodes CASSETLQVTQYF. Full variable domain (remainder filled in from reference TRBV7-2 and TRBJ2-3): GAGVSQSPSNKVTEKGKDVELRCDPISGHTALYWYRQSLGQGLEFLIYFQGNSAPDKSGLPSDRFSAERTGGSVSTLTIQRTQQEDSAVYLCASSETLQVTQYFGPGTRLTVL.

This clonotype was seen only a few times. The chain joins TRBV12-5 to TRBJ2-3; D is uncertain. Germline V gene data show CDR1 as LGHNT and CDR2 as FRNRAP. The CDR3 is made up of 12 amino acids. The ends were cut back, 7 bases at V and 5 bases at J, with 10 bases in the middle. The DNA of the CDR3 is TGTGCTAGTGCAAAGCGAGGAGATACGCAGTATTTT. It encodes CASAKRGDTQYF.

V and J are TRBV5-6 and TRBJ1-2; no firm D call. Germline V lookup: CDR1 SGHDT, CDR2 YYEEEE. There are 13 residues in the CDR3. V shed 3 bases and J shed 5 bases, with 11 bases lying between them. CDR3 loop: CASSWWEGYGYTF. In nucleotides, the CDR3 is TGTGCCAGCAGCTGGTGGGAAGGGTATGGCTACACCTTC.

This clonotype was detected a few times. The V call is TRBV2, the J call TRBJ1-3; D gene uncertain. Germline loops: CDR1 SNHLY, CDR2 FYNNEI. The CDR3 loop spans 15 amino acids. Trimming stripped 6 bases from V and 0 bases from J, with 12 bases between. CDR3 in amino acids: CASSLGRSSGNTIYF. The CDR3 DNA reads TGTGCCAGCAGCCTCGGACGGAGCTCTGGAAACACCATATATTTT. Based on the CDR3 plus reference TRBV2 and TRBJ1-3, the full variable domain is EPEVTQTPSHQVTQMGQEVILRCVPISNHLYFYWYRQILGQKVEFLVSFYNNEISEKSEIFDDQFSVERPDGSNFTLKIRSTKLEDSAMYFCASSLGRSSGNTIYFGEGSWLTVV.

The V gene is TRBV10-3, the J gene TRBJ1-1; D possibly corresponds to TRBD1 (5 bases). The CDR3 is 15 amino acids. The germline V and J ends were trimmed by 0 bases and 3 bases, with 11 bases remaining between them. In germline, CDR1 is ENHRY, CDR2 SYGVKD. CDR3 DNA: TGTGCCATCAGTGAGTCGGGGGTATTCGACACTGAAGCTTTCTTT. Amino acid sequence: CAISESGVFDTEAFF.

The V gene is TRBV6-5, the J gene TRBJ2-3; D is ambiguous. Germline V lookup: CDR1 MNHEY, CDR2 SVGAGI. V was shortened by 0 bases and J by 2 bases, with 15 bases between the two germline ends. The CDR3 runs 17 residues. The CDR3 region is CASSYSTGLLTTDTQYF. CDR3 in DNA: TGTGCCAGCAGTTACTCGACCGGCCTTCTTACCACAGATACGCAGTATTTT.

In its sample, this clonotype was seen a few times. CDR3 residues: CASSPLSQGLATNEKLFF. CDR3 in DNA: TGTGCCAGCTCACCACTTTCGCAGGGCCTTGCAACTAATGAAAAACTGTTTTTT. This chain joins TRBV18 and TRBJ1-4, with D perhaps matching TRBD1 (5 bases). The length of the CDR3 is 18 residues. V lost 1 base and J 0 bases, leaving 15 bases between the germline ends. Per germline, CDR1 KGHSH and CDR2 LQKENI.

The V and J genes are TRBV20-1 and TRBJ1-1, with D perhaps matching TRBD1 (5 bases). Trimming removed 6 bases at V and 1 base at J, with 12 bases between. The germline CDR1 and CDR2 sequences are DFQATT and SNEGSKA (reference sequence). The CDR3 loop spans 13 amino acids. CDR3 protein: CSAAGAGNTEAFF. The CDR3 bases are TGCAGTGCCGCCGGGGCGGGGAACACTGAAGCTTTCTTT.

This clonotype appeared many times. The rearrangement joins TRBV5-1 to TRBJ1-1, with 8 bases fitting TRBD1. The CDR3 runs to 13 residues. The V gene end was trimmed by 2 bases and the J gene end by 5 bases; junction bases not matched to a gene: 2. The V gene's germline CDR1 is SGHRS and CDR2 YFSETQ. CDR3 sequence: CASSFDRGTEAFF. CDR3 bases: TGCGCCAGCAGCTTCGACAGGGGAACTGAAGCTTTCTTT.

J is TRBJ1-2 and V is TRBV20-1, with D hard to call. The CDR3 has 9 residues. CDR1 and CDR2 from the germline V gene are DFQATT and SNEGSKA (reference sequence). V lost 5 bases, J lost 8 bases, and 6 bases lay in between. For the CDR3, the DNA is TGCAGTGCTCATGGCGGCTACACCTTC. Protein: CSAHGGYTF.

In its sample, this clonotype was seen a few times. A junction end diverges from the germline sequence, so it may reflect a read error. The chain couples TRBV7-9 to TRBJ2-5, with D possibly TRBD2 on 5 matching bases. The germline gives CDR1 SEHNR, CDR2 FQNEAQ (reference sequence). This CDR3 spans 16 amino acids. In DNA, the CDR3 is TGTTCCAGCAGCTTAGGATTTGAGGTGGCTGCGGGGACCCAGTACTTC. Residues: CSSSLGFEVAAGTQYF.

This chain links TRBV20-1 with TRBJ2-7; 7 positions agree with TRBD1. The J segment lost 5 bases and the V segment lost 3 bases, leaving 4 bases of the junction unmatched. The CDR3 spans 12 residues. Germline V gene sequence: CDR1 DFQATT, CDR2 SNEGSKA (reference sequence). The CDR3 sequence: CSASRDRNEQYF. The CDR3 DNA is TGCAGTGCTAGTCGGGACAGAAACGAGCAGTACTTC.

V and J are TRBV4-2 and TRBJ1-1, with 7 positions matching TRBD1. Trimming took 2 bases from V and 5 from J; bases not matched to a gene: 5. The CDR3 spans 14 residues. Germline V gives CDR1 LGHNA, CDR2 YNFKEQ. CDR3 residues: CASSQHRGGTEAFF. CDR3 DNA: TGTGCCAGCAGCCAACACAGGGGTGGAACTGAAGCTTTCTTT.

This chain joins TRBV5-1 and TRBJ1-1, with a tentative D call TRBD1 (5 bases). Trimming stripped 2 bases from V and 1 base from J, with 12 bases between. Germline V gene sequence: CDR1 SGHRS, CDR2 YFSETQ. The CDR3 loop spans 15 amino acids. The CDR3 bases are TGCGCCAGCAGCTTAAGGGGTGAGGAGAACACTGAAGCTTTCTTT. Its protein product is CASSLRGEENTEAFF.